This TCR beta chain was documented in a study of T cells in localized non-small cell lung cancer. TCRdb's table, derived via immunoSEQ multiplex PCR, lists solely in-frame clones and lacks some. The sample holds roughly 21,000 clones; 88% are singletons and the top ten take 25% to 30%. The sequence was collected from a male donor at least 60 years old with stage II lung adenocarcinoma. The starting material was peripheral blood mononuclear cells, obtained before any cancer treatment.

CDR3 region: CASSTPGTTFEQYF. CDR3 in DNA: TGTGCCAGCAGTACCCCCGGGACTACCTTCGAGCAGTACTTC. V gene TRBV28 combines with J gene TRBJ2-7, with 7 bases identical to TRBD2. Germline assignment: CDR1 MDHEN and CDR2 SYDVKM. V shed 5 bases and J 6 bases; nucleotides not matched to a gene: 10. The CDR3 is 14 residues long.